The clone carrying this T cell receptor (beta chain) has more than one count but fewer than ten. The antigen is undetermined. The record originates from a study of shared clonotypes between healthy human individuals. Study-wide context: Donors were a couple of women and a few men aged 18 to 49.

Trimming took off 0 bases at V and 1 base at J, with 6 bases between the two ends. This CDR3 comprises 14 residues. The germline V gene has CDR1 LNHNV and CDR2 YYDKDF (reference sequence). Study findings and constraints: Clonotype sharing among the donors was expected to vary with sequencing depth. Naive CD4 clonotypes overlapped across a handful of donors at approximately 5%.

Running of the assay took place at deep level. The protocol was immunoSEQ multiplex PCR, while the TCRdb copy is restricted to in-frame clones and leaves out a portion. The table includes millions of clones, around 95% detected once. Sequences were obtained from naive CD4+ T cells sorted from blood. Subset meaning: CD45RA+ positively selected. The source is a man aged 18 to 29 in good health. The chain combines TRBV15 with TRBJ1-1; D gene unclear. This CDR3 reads CATSRDKGNTEAFF. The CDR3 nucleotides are TGTGCCACCAGCAGAGATAAGGGGAACACTGAAGCTTTCTTT.